Below, one TCR beta chain is given with its context. The antigen it binds to is not known. Per-base quality was not reported, and no clone a single base away is much larger than it. The record originates from a study of blood T cell repertoires in COVID-19 (dated by TCRdb to about 2020). Study-wide context: Collaborator samples came from the United States, Italy and Spain and covered acute and convalescent phases of COVID-19. The prospective study material was composed of cDNA or gDNA derived from T cells, B-cell-depleted T cells, or PBMCs. The dataset comprised deeply sampled blood TCRbeta repertoires from subjects exposed to, actively infected with, or recovered from COVID-19. The repertoires were released in a freely available public database intended as a resource for research on the immune response to SARS-CoV-2. The samples were drawn from the first 160 participants of the ongoing ImmuneRACE study and from 1,254 subjects provided by 6 global collaborators. Nearly every sample came with metadata listing a de-identified subject ID, COVID-19 status, age in years and sex. Where HLA class I and class II types were available, the types were taken from metadata supplied by the sample provider, not from assay-based typing. Results and caveats for the whole study, not just this receptor: Clinical and demographic metadata were provided uncurated, with the amount varying by source and participant.

TCRbeta CDR3 regions were amplified from genomic DNA using the immunoSEQ Assay, a bias-controlled multiplex PCR. The authors' analysis ran thus. The number of nucleated cells in each sample was estimated from the amplification of reference gene primers within the assay. Sequence reads were collapsed and filtered to measure the absolute abundance of every unique TCRbeta CDR3 rearrangement. For each sample, productive Simpson clonality was calculated as the square root of Simpson's diversity index over productive rearrangements. Drawn from immuneACCESS, this table holds only the in-frame rearrangements with V and J called that TCRdb kept. Clones are partly lost; checked studies trace under half to an unresolved V gene and leave the rest unexplained. V, J and clone size are those of that table, while D and trimming were read from the DNA. The sample table holds around 100,000 clones, of which almost 80% were seen once. The ten most abundant clones make up roughly a tenth of the sample.

The collaborating institutions used their own protocols to collect whole blood in K2EDTA tubes. For TCRbeta analysis, collaborators shipped samples in one of three forms: frozen whole blood, isolated PBMCs, or DNA extracted from either of those sample types. The clonotype comes from a man in his sixties with active or convalescent COVID-19. The sample taken for sequencing was peripheral blood.

CDR3 sequence: CASSAGGTQYF. Here is the DNA: TGTGCCAGCAGCGCCGGGGGTACGCAGTATTTT. The chain is assembled from TRBV7-9 and TRBJ2-3, with a tentative D gene TRBD2 over 6 matching bases. The germline V gene (reference sequence) yields SEHNR for CDR1 and FQNEAQ for CDR2. Reading from cysteine to phenylalanine, the CDR3 counts 11 amino acids. Solely the CDR3 DNA is kept, with 33 bases framed from the first base. The junction carries 8 bases between V and J, which are trimmed by 5 bases and 8 bases respectively.